This T cell receptor beta chain came from a study of Ad26.COV2.S vaccination and SARS-CoV-2 variants. Study background: COV1001, an Ad26.COV2.S trial, supplied this vaccine-arm donor. Dosing was one shot or two shots 56 days apart. The study's findings and limits: Total T cell responses may have been underestimated by the TCR breadth and depth analyses. For non-spike TCRs, breadth in vaccine recipients resembled that in placebo recipients.

Described treatment: around 19 received Ad26.COV2.S at low or high dose, single or two shots; about 5 received placebo; per-sample allocation not given. Collection of the samples took place on day 63 after the first injection of vaccine or placebo. Concerning this clone itself: The antigen is undetermined.

CDR3 length equals 15 residues. With 1 base clipped from V and 4 bases from J, the junction kept 3 bases outside the gene matches. Germline assignment: CDR1 SNHLY and CDR2 FYNNEI. The protocol was immunoSEQ multiplex PCR, while the TCRdb copy is restricted to in-frame clones and leaves out a portion. The sample lists around 370,000 clones; about 85% were seen once. This clonotype was obtained from a person between 18 and 59 years old who received the Ad26.COV2.S COVID-19 vaccine or a placebo. Source: peripheral blood, taken in a trial of Ad26.COV2.S vaccine versus placebo. This sequence joins TRBV2 and TRBJ2-1; the match to TRBD2 covers 8 bases. The CDR3 bases are TGTGCCAGCAGTGAAGGCGGGGGGCCTTACAATGAGCAGTTCTTC. The encoded protein is CASSEGGGPYNEQFF.